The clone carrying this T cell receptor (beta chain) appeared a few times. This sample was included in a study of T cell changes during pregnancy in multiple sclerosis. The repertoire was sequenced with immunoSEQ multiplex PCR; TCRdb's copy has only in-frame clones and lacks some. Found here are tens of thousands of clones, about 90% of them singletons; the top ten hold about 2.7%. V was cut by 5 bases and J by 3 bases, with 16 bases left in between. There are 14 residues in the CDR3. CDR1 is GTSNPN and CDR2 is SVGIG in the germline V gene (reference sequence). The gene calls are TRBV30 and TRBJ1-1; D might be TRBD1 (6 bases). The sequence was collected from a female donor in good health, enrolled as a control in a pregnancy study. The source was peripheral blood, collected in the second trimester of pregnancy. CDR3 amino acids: CAWGNRVSDTEAFF. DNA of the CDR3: TGTGCCTGGGGGAACAGGGTTTCGGACACTGAAGCTTTCTTT.